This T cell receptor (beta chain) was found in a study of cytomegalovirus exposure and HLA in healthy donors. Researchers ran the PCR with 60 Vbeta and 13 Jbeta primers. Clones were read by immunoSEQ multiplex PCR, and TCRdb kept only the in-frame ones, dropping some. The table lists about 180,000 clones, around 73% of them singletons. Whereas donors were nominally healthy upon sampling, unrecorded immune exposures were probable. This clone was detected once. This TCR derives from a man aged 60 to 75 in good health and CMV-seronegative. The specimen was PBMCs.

CDR3 sequence (DNA): TGCAGCGTCGCGACACCCCCCTCCTACAATGAGCAGTTCTTC. It is translated as CSVATPPSYNEQFF. The J gene is TRBJ2-1, the V gene TRBV29-1; no clear D gene. Germline V gene sequence: CDR1 SQVTM, CDR2 ANQGSEA. Deletions cut 6 bases from V and 0 bases from J, with 12 bases between. The CDR3 is 14 amino acids.